This T cell receptor beta chain derives from a study of breast tumors, draining lymph nodes, adjacent tissues. Study-wide findings and caveats: Compared with basal-like, luminal-like tumors shared significantly more repertoire with nontumor tissue.

This clonotype was found once. What it recognizes is unknown. A much bigger clone sits one base away, suggesting this may be a read error. The lymph nodes were axillary draining lymph nodes from breast cancer patients. The V gene lost 4 bases and the J gene lost 5 bases, with 18 bases spanning the gap. Germline CDR1 SGDLS, CDR2 YYNGEE. CDR3 length equals 15 residues. TCRdb re-called the multiplex PCR reads with MiXCR, one entry per CDR3 protein. The table includes about 180,000 distinct CDR3 sequences, approximately 30% detected once. This clonotype was sampled from a female donor with breast cancer. Some clones in this sample may be carry-over from other donors' samples. The chain combines TRBV9 with TRBJ2-5, with D perhaps matching TRBD2 (7 bases). Sequencing input: axillary lymph node tissue. CDR3 in DNA: TGTGCCAGCAGCCCCCAAGTGAGGGGGGGGGAGACCCAGTACTTC. Its protein product is CASSPQVRGGETQYF.